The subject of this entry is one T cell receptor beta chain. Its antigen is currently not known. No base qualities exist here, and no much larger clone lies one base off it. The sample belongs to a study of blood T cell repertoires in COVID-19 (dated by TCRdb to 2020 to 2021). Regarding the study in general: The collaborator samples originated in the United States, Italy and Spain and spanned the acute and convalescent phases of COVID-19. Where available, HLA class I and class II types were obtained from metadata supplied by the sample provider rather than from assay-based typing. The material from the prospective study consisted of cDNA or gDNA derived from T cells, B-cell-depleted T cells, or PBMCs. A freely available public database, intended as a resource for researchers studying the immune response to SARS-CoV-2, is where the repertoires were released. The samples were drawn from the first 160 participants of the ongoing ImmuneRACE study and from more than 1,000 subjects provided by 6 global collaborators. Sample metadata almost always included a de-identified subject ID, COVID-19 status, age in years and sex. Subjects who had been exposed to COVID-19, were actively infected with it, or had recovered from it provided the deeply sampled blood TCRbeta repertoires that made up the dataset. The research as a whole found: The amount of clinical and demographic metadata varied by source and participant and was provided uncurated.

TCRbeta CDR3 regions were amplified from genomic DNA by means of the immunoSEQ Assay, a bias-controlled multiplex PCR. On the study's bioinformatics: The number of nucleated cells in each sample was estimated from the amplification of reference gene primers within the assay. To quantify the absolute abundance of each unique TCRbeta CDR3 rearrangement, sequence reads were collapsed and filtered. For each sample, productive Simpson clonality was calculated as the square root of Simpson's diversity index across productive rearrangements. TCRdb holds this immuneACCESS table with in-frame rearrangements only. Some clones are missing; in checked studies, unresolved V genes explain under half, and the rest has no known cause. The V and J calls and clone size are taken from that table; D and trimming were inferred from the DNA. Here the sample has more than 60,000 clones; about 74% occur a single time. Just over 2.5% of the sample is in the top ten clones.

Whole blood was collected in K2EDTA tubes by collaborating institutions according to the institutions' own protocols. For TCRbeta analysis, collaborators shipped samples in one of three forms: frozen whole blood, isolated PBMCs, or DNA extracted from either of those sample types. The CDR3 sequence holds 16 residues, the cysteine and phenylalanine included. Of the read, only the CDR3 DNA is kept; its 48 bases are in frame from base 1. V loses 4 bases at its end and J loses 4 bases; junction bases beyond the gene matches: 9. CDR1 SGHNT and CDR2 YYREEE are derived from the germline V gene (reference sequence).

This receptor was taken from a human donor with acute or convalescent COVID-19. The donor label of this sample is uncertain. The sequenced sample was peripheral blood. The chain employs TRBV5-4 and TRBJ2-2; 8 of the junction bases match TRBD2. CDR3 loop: CASSGRAGVGTGELFF. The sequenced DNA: TGTGCCAGCAGCGGCAGAGCGGGAGTCGGCACCGGGGAGCTGTTTTTT.